These T cell receptor beta chains were read from a single sample in a study of early T cells in non-severe SARS-CoV-2 infection. TCRdb redid the calling of the 5' RACE reads with MiXCR, one entry per CDR3 protein. The table shows tens of thousands of distinct CDR3 sequences, with less than 15% occurring only once. Sequenced: whole blood. The origin of the receptors is an adult who was a healthcare worker with PCR-confirmed SARS-CoV-2 infection or an uninfected control (not recorded which). Both conserved end residues are part of each CDR3. The D gene is left open where the match is weak. Clone size, where shown, is once, few, many, or a class for clones that have expanded.

abundance: -; j_gene: TRBJ1-6; d_gene: TRBD1; v_gene: TRBV10-3; CDR3nt: TGTGCCATCAGCCCCCGGGACAGGAGCTCCTATAATTCACCCCTCCACTTT; CDR3aa: CAISPRDRSSYNSPLHF
abundance: few; j_gene: TRBJ1-3; d_gene: TRBD1; v_gene: TRBV20-1; CDR3nt: TGCAGTGCTTATACAGGGGTACGCTCTGGAAACACCATATATTTT; CDR3aa: CSAYTGVRSGNTIYF
abundance: few; j_gene: TRBJ1-3; d_gene: -; v_gene: TRBV6-6; CDR3nt: TGTGCCAGCAGTTACTCGGGGGCCGCCTCTGGAAACACCATATATTTT; CDR3aa: CASSYSGAASGNTIYF
abundance: -; j_gene: TRBJ1-2; d_gene: TRBD1; v_gene: TRBV20-1; CDR3nt: TGCAGTGCTAGAGACCAGGGACAGGGCTATGGCTACACCTTC; CDR3aa: CSARDQGQGYGYTF
abundance: -; j_gene: TRBJ2-5; d_gene: -; v_gene: TRBV9; CDR3nt: TGTGCCAGCAGCGCGACAGATTCGGCCCAGTACTTC; CDR3aa: CASSATDSAQYF
abundance: few; j_gene: TRBJ2-6; d_gene: -; v_gene: TRBV4-1; CDR3nt: TGCGCCAGCAGCCAAGTAGGGCGGGACGCTGGGGCCAACGTCCTGACTTTC; CDR3aa: CASSQVGRDAGANVLTF
abundance: -; j_gene: TRBJ1-1; d_gene: -; v_gene: TRBV7-2; CDR3nt: TGTGCCAGCAGCCCCCTTGACGGCTTGAACACTGAAGCTTTCTTT; CDR3aa: CASSPLDGLNTEAFF
abundance: few; j_gene: TRBJ1-4; d_gene: -; v_gene: TRBV6-5; CDR3nt: TGTGCCAGCAGCCGGGGCGGACATCGAGGGAAGAAAAAACTGTTTTTT; CDR3aa: CASSRGGHRGKKKLFF
abundance: -; j_gene: TRBJ2-1; d_gene: TRBD2; v_gene: TRBV29-1; CDR3nt: TGCAGCGCAGGTCTTGGCGGGGGGAATTACAATGAGCAGTTCTTC; CDR3aa: CSAGLGGGNYNEQFF
abundance: few; j_gene: TRBJ1-1; d_gene: -; v_gene: TRBV29-1; CDR3nt: TGCAGCGCAAAGCCAGGGGACGGGGGAGCTTTCTTT; CDR3aa: CSAKPGDGGAFF
abundance: -; j_gene: TRBJ1-2; d_gene: -; v_gene: TRBV5-1; CDR3nt: TGCGCCAGCAGGGACGGGAGCTATGGCTACACCTTC; CDR3aa: CASRDGSYGYTF
abundance: few; j_gene: TRBJ2-7; d_gene: -; v_gene: TRBV5-5; CDR3nt: TGTGCCAGCAGCTTTGGGACGGGATACTACGAGCAGTACTTC; CDR3aa: CASSFGTGYYEQYF
abundance: many; j_gene: TRBJ2-3; d_gene: -; v_gene: TRBV5-1; CDR3nt: TGCGCCAGCAGCTTGGAGGCGGTCGCTAGCACAGATACGCAGTATTTT; CDR3aa: CASSLEAVASTDTQYF
abundance: few; j_gene: TRBJ2-3; d_gene: -; v_gene: TRBV10-3; CDR3nt: TGTGCCATCAGTGCCCGGGGGGCCACAGATACGCAGTATTTT; CDR3aa: CAISARGATDTQYF
abundance: -; j_gene: TRBJ1-2; d_gene: -; v_gene: TRBV11-2; CDR3nt: TGTGCCAGCAGCCCTTTACTCGGGAGTGATGGCTACACCTTC; CDR3aa: CASSPLLGSDGYTF
abundance: few; j_gene: TRBJ2-3; d_gene: TRBD2; v_gene: TRBV19; CDR3nt: TGTGCCAGTACCTCCCGTTGGGGCGGGGGGTCACCAGATACGCAGTATTTT; CDR3aa: CASTSRWGGGSPDTQYF
abundance: many; j_gene: TRBJ2-7; d_gene: -; v_gene: TRBV11-2; CDR3nt: TGTGCCAGCAGCTTAGGGGCCAGCTCCTACGAGCAGTACTTC; CDR3aa: CASSLGASSYEQYF
abundance: -; j_gene: TRBJ2-5; d_gene: -; v_gene: TRBV24-1; CDR3nt: TGTGCCACCAGTGATTCTGGTGGCAGCCTTCAAGAGACCCAGTACTTC; CDR3aa: CATSDSGGSLQETQYF
abundance: few; j_gene: TRBJ1-4; d_gene: TRBD1; v_gene: TRBV9; CDR3nt: TGTGCCAGCAGCGCGAAGACAGGGGGCTATGCGGATACTAATGAAAAACTGTTTTTT; CDR3aa: CASSAKTGGYADTNEKLFF
abundance: many; j_gene: TRBJ2-1; d_gene: -; v_gene: TRBV11-2; CDR3nt: TGTGCCAGCAGCGTATTCAGGAGTCTCTCCTACAATGAGCAGTTCTTC; CDR3aa: CASSVFRSLSYNEQFF
abundance: -; j_gene: TRBJ2-7; d_gene: TRBD1; v_gene: TRBV12-5; CDR3nt: TGTGCTAGTGGCCTGGGACAGGGGGCGCGGGAGCAGTACTTC; CDR3aa: CASGLGQGAREQYF
abundance: few; j_gene: TRBJ2-3; d_gene: TRBD1; v_gene: TRBV7-2; CDR3nt: TGTGCCAGCTCCCCCGGGACAGGGTTTAGCACAGATACGCAGTATTTT; CDR3aa: CASSPGTGFSTDTQYF
abundance: -; j_gene: TRBJ1-1; d_gene: -; v_gene: TRBV5-1; CDR3nt: TGCGCCAGCAGCTTGGGGTTGCTTGACACTGAAGCTTTCTTT; CDR3aa: CASSLGLLDTEAFF
abundance: many; j_gene: TRBJ1-2; d_gene: -; v_gene: TRBV9; CDR3nt: TGTGCCAGCAGCGTGCAGGACAGCTATGGCTACACCTTC; CDR3aa: CASSVQDSYGYTF
abundance: few; j_gene: TRBJ2-1; d_gene: TRBD2; v_gene: TRBV9; CDR3nt: TGTGCCAGCAGCTCCAGCCCTAGCGGGGGAGACAATGAGCAGTTCTTC; CDR3aa: CASSSSPSGGDNEQFF
abundance: few; j_gene: TRBJ1-1; d_gene: -; v_gene: TRBV11-2; CDR3nt: TGTGCCAGCAGCCTACGACACCTAAGCACTGAAGCTTTCTTT; CDR3aa: CASSLRHLSTEAFF
abundance: few; j_gene: TRBJ1-2; d_gene: TRBD1; v_gene: TRBV6-2/TRBV6-3; CDR3nt: TGTGCCAGCAGCCCCGGGACAGGGGGTTATGGCTACACCTTC; CDR3aa: CASSPGTGGYGYTF
abundance: few; j_gene: TRBJ2-3; d_gene: -; v_gene: TRBV2; CDR3nt: TGTGCCAGCAGTCCGGGGTTCACAGATACGCAGTATTTT; CDR3aa: CASSPGFTDTQYF
abundance: -; j_gene: TRBJ2-2; d_gene: -; v_gene: TRBV7-9; CDR3nt: TGTGCCAGCCTATCCGCCGGGGAGCTGTTTTTT; CDR3aa: CASLSAGELFF
abundance: many; j_gene: TRBJ2-7; d_gene: TRBD1; v_gene: TRBV19; CDR3nt: TGTGCCAGTACGGTGACTGCGAACAGGGGGATCGAGCAGTACTTC; CDR3aa: CASTVTANRGIEQYF
abundance: -; j_gene: TRBJ2-5; d_gene: -; v_gene: TRBV18; CDR3nt: TGTGCCAGCTCTCTCTCTGTGGGCCAAGAGACCCAGTACTTC; CDR3aa: CASSLSVGQETQYF
abundance: -; j_gene: TRBJ2-3; d_gene: -; v_gene: TRBV29-1; CDR3nt: TGCAGCGGGGGCTTCCTCACAGATACGCAGTATTTT; CDR3aa: CSGGFLTDTQYF
abundance: many; j_gene: TRBJ2-3; d_gene: -; v_gene: TRBV12-3/TRBV12-4; CDR3nt: TGTGCCAGCAGTTTAGTAAGCACAGATACGCAGTATTTT; CDR3aa: CASSLVSTDTQYF
abundance: -; j_gene: TRBJ1-5; d_gene: TRBD1; v_gene: TRBV19; CDR3nt: TGTGCCAGTAGTTCTCGACAGGGCCTCAATCAGCCCCAGCATTTT; CDR3aa: CASSSRQGLNQPQHF
abundance: few; j_gene: TRBJ2-7; d_gene: -; v_gene: TRBV11-2; CDR3nt: TGTGCCAGCTCAAAAACCCTCACCCCCTACGAGCAGTACTTC; CDR3aa: CASSKTLTPYEQYF
abundance: few; j_gene: TRBJ2-7; d_gene: -; v_gene: TRBV7-9; CDR3nt: TGTGCCAGCAGCTTAGCGGCCGACTCCTACGAGCAGTACTTC; CDR3aa: CASSLAADSYEQYF
abundance: many; j_gene: TRBJ1-6; d_gene: -; v_gene: TRBV7-9; CDR3nt: TGTGCCAGCAACCAGGGCTTCGATAATTCACCCCTCCACTTT; CDR3aa: CASNQGFDNSPLHF
abundance: many; j_gene: TRBJ1-4; d_gene: -; v_gene: TRBV11-2; CDR3nt: TGTGCCAGCAGCTTAACCCCCGGGACCGGAGAAAAACTGTTTTTT; CDR3aa: CASSLTPGTGEKLFF
abundance: few; j_gene: TRBJ1-2; d_gene: -; v_gene: TRBV29-1; CDR3nt: TGCAGCGTCCAGCTCGGACAGAGCTATGGCTACACCTTC; CDR3aa: CSVQLGQSYGYTF
abundance: many; j_gene: TRBJ1-1; d_gene: -; v_gene: TRBV2; CDR3nt: TGTGCCAGCAGTGAAGAGGCGGTGAACACTGAAGCTTTCTTT; CDR3aa: CASSEEAVNTEAFF
abundance: many; j_gene: TRBJ2-3; d_gene: -; v_gene: TRBV29-1; CDR3nt: TGCAGCGTTGAGGGGCGCCAGGGCACAGATACGCAGTATTTT; CDR3aa: CSVEGRQGTDTQYF
abundance: many; j_gene: TRBJ2-6; d_gene: -; v_gene: TRBV3-1; CDR3nt: TGTGCCAGCAGCCAAGAGTCGGCGGGGTCTGGGGCCAACGTCCTGACTTTC; CDR3aa: CASSQESAGSGANVLTF
abundance: few; j_gene: TRBJ1-1; d_gene: -; v_gene: TRBV7-9; CDR3nt: TGTGCCAGCAGCCCCGGACGTTATGAAGCTTTCTTT; CDR3aa: CASSPGRYEAFF
abundance: few; j_gene: TRBJ1-5; d_gene: -; v_gene: TRBV2; CDR3nt: TGTGCCAGCACCGCTGGTGCGGCACGCAATCAGCCCCAGCATTTT; CDR3aa: CASTAGAARNQPQHF
abundance: -; j_gene: TRBJ2-3; d_gene: TRBD1; v_gene: TRBV20-1; CDR3nt: TGCAGTGTTGGACCGGGACAGGGCGCAGATACGCAGTATTTT; CDR3aa: CSVGPGQGADTQYF
abundance: -; j_gene: TRBJ1-5; d_gene: -; v_gene: TRBV20-1; CDR3nt: TGCAGTGCTAGCGCCGACCTTGCAGGGCGCCATCAGCCCCAGCATTTT; CDR3aa: CSASADLAGRHQPQHF
abundance: many; j_gene: TRBJ1-2; d_gene: -; v_gene: TRBV30; CDR3nt: TGTGCCTGGAGTCCAGGGAGGAACTATGGCTACACCTTC; CDR3aa: CAWSPGRNYGYTF
abundance: few; j_gene: TRBJ1-1; d_gene: -; v_gene: TRBV3-1; CDR3nt: TGTGCCAGCAGCCAAGATCCGAGGCAGCCTGAAGCTTTCTTT; CDR3aa: CASSQDPRQPEAFF
abundance: many; j_gene: TRBJ1-3; d_gene: -; v_gene: TRBV9; CDR3nt: TGTGCCAGCAGCGAGGGCCCAGGACCTGGAAACACCATATATTTT; CDR3aa: CASSEGPGPGNTIYF
abundance: few; j_gene: TRBJ2-7; d_gene: TRBD2; v_gene: TRBV12-5; CDR3nt: TGTGCTAGTGGTTTGGTAACCGGAGCGGGGGGTTCCTACGAGCAGTACTTC; CDR3aa: CASGLVTGAGGSYEQYF
abundance: -; j_gene: TRBJ1-2; d_gene: -; v_gene: TRBV11-2; CDR3nt: TGTGCCAGCAGCTTATCTTCCGGACCCGAGTATGGCTACACCTTC; CDR3aa: CASSLSSGPEYGYTF
abundance: -; j_gene: TRBJ1-2; d_gene: -; v_gene: TRBV5-1; CDR3nt: TGCGCCAGCAGCTTGGGGCACAACTATGGCTACACCTTC; CDR3aa: CASSLGHNYGYTF
abundance: many; j_gene: TRBJ2-5; d_gene: TRBD2; v_gene: TRBV7-2; CDR3nt: TGTGCCAGCAGCCTACGGGAGCGGGGGCGGCTACAAGAGACCCAGTACTTC; CDR3aa: CASSLRERGRLQETQYF
abundance: -; j_gene: TRBJ2-4; d_gene: TRBD2; v_gene: TRBV7-9; CDR3nt: TGTGCCAGCAGCTTAATAGCGGGGATAGCCAAAAACATTCAGTACTTC; CDR3aa: CASSLIAGIAKNIQYF
abundance: few; j_gene: TRBJ1-3; d_gene: -; v_gene: TRBV30; CDR3nt: TGTGCCTGGAGGCGGAGCTCTGGAAACACCATATATTTT; CDR3aa: CAWRRSSGNTIYF